The entry that follows covers one TCR beta chain sequence. This clone's antigen is unknown. Per-base quality was not reported, and no clone a single base away is much larger than it. The data were obtained in a study of vaccination effects on CD4 cells after COVID-19 (dated by TCRdb to between 2021 and 2024). Notes on the research overall: Post-vaccine samples across the study were collected a median of 72 days after the second dose, with a range of 14 to 241. The full study included around nine COVID-19 convalescent patients and a handful of SARS-CoV-2-naive healthy vaccine recipients. The Oncomine TCR Beta short-read assay on an Illumina iSeq 100 was used to sequence cultures from other donors in the study. SARS-CoV-2 spike-specific CD4+ TCR repertoires were compared before and after mRNA vaccination in COVID-19 convalescent patients and in infection-naive vaccine recipients.

The ViraFEST assay stimulated PBMC with viral peptide pools and then used TCR sequencing to identify antigen-specific CD4+ T cell clonotypes by expansion. After 10 days of culture, CD4+ T cells were isolated with the EasySep CD4+ T cell isolation kit. Two doses of either the BNT162b2 or the mRNA-1273 mRNA SARS-CoV-2 vaccine were administered to participants. Negative nucleocapsid antibody results before and after vaccination confirmed that the healthy vaccine recipients had no prior SARS-CoV-2 infection. Each well held over 1.5 million PBMC cultured in IMDM containing about 5.5% human AB serum, 9 to 10 IU/ml IL-2 and gentamicin, along with about 9.5 ug/ml peptides. Half of the culture medium was replaced with fresh IL-2-containing medium on days 3 and 7. Unless otherwise noted, each peptide stimulation condition was cultured in triplicate wells. Using Ficoll-Paque Plus gradient centrifugation, PBMC were separated from whole blood and then either used fresh or cryopreserved at -140C. Overlapping peptide pools spanned the spike proteins of SARS-CoV-2 and the common cold coronaviruses HCoV-NL63, HCoV-OC43 and HCoV-229E. The QIAamp micro DNA kit was used to extract genomic DNA from the cultured CD4+ T cells.

Library generation was performed with the immunoSEQ multiplex PCR assay. DNA from the cultured and isolated CD4+ T cells underwent TCR beta CDR3 sequencing. The authors' pipeline ran thus. Non-productive TCR sequences were removed, reads were trimmed to the CDR3 region, and CDR3s of at least 7 amino acids were retained. The MANAFEST web app was used to pick out antigen-specific clonotypes by comparing their expansion in peptide wells with that in reference cultures. To count as positive, a clone had to show expansion at FDR<0.05 compared with the reference and with all other wells, an odds ratio above 5, and a frequency above 0.1% in two replicate wells. A clonotype was called cross-reactive if it was significantly expanded both in SARS-CoV-2 spike wells and in at least one common cold coronavirus spike condition. Using the stringdist R package, CDR3 similarity was measured by Levenshtein distance, and unrooted trees were constructed with ape in R 3.6.1. Imported from immuneACCESS, the table was reduced by TCRdb to in-frame sequences with V and J called. These copies leave out some clones; in studies compared against another copy, an unresolved V gene accounts for under half, and the cause of the remainder is not known. V, J and clone size are those of that table, while D and trimming were read from the DNA. The sample table lists more than 65,000 clones, approximately 80% of them with a count of one. The ten largest clones take up 0.95% to 1.5% of the sample.

General study outcomes and caveats: At late post-vaccination timepoints, both infection-induced and vaccine-induced clones showed marked clonal contraction, consistent with waning T cell responses. Among healthy vaccine recipients, nearly all vaccine-induced clones were SARS-CoV-2 mono-reactive, and only 1 of 255 was cross-reactive with common cold coronaviruses. The study was limited by a small number of convalescent patients and lacked early post-infection timepoints.

The sequence was collected from a human donor who received a COVID-19 vaccine. The sequenced sample was CD4+ T cells from PBMCs cultured with HCoV-229E spike peptides, obtained after COVID-19 vaccination. The label giving this sample's cell subset or site can be read as: HCoV-229E spike overlapping peptide pool stimulation.

CDR3 loop: CATSRVVTSGGARETQYF. The DNA sequence is as follows: TGTGCCACCAGCAGAGTTGTGACTAGCGGGGGGGCACGGGAGACCCAGTACTTC. The rearranged segments are TRBV15 and TRBJ2-5, with 14 bases in between that match TRBD2. The CDR3 goes from the cysteine to the phenylalanine over 18 residues. Only the CDR3 DNA stays, 54 bases, in frame from base 1. Clipping removes 1 base from V and 5 bases from J, with 9 as the unmatched junction base count. The germline V gene (reference sequence) yields LNHNV for CDR1 and YYDKDF for CDR2.